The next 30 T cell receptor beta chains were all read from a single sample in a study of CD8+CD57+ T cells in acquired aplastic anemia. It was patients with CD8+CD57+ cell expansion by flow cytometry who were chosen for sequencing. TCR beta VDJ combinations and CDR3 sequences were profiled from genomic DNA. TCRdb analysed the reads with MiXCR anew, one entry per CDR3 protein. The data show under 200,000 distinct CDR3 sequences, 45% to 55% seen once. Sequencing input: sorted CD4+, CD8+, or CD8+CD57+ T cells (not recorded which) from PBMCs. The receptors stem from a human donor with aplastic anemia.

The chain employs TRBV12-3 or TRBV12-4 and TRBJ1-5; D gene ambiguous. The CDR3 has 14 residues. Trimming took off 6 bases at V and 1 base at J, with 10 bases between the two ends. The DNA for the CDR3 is TGTGCCAGCAGCCGCCCTGGGAGCAATCAGCCCCAGCATTTT. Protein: CASSRPGSNQPQHF.

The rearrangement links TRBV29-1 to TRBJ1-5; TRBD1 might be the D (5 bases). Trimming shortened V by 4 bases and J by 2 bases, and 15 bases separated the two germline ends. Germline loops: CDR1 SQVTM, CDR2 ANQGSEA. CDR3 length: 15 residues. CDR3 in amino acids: CSVGDGLGGNQPQHF. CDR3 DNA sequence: TGCAGCGTTGGGGACGGACTAGGGGGCAATCAGCCCCAGCATTTT.

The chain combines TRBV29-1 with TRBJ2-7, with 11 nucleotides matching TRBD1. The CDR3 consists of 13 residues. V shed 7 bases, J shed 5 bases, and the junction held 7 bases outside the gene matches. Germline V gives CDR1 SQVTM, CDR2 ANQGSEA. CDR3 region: CSAYGDRGNEQYF. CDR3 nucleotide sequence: TGCAGCGCCTACGGGGACAGGGGGAACGAGCAGTACTTC.

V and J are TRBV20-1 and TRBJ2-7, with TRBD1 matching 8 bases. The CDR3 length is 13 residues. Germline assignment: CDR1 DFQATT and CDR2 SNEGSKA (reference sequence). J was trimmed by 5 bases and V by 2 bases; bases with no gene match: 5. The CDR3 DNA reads TGCAGTGCTAGACAGGGGGCGAAAAACGAGCAGTACTTC. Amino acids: CSARQGAKNEQYF.

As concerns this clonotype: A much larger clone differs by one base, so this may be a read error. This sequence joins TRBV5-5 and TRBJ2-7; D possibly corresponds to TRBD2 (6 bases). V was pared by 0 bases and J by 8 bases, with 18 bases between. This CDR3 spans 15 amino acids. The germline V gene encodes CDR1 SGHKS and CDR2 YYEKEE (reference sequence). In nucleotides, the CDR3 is TGTGCCAGCAGCTTGGGGGCGGGGAAAGCGTTAAAGCAGTACTTC. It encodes CASSLGAGKALKQYF. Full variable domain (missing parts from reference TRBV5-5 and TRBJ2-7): DAGVTQSPTHLIKTRGQQVTLRCSPISGHKSVSWYQQVLGQGPQFIFQYYEKEERGRGNFPDRFSARQFPNYSSELNVNALLLGDSALYLCASSLGAGKALKQYFGPGTRLTVT.

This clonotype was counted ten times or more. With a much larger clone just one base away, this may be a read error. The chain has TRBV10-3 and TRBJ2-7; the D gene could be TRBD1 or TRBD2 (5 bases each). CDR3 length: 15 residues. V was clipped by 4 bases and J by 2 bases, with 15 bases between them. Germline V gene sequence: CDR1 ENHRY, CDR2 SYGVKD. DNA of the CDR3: TGTGCCATCAGTGGGTTCGAGGGGCCGGCCTACGAGCAGTACTTC. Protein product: CAISGFEGPAYEQYF.

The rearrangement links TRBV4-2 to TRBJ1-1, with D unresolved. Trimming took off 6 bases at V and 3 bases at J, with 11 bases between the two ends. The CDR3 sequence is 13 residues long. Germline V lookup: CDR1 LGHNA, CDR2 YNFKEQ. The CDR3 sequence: CASRLMGYTEAFF. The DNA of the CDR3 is TGTGCCAGCAGATTGATGGGGTACACTGAAGCTTTCTTT.

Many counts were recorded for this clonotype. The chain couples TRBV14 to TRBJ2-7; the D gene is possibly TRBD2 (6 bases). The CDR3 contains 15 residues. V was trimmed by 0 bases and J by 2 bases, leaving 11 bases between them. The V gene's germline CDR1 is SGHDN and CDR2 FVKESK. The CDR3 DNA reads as TGTGCCAGCAGCCAAGAGGCCTGGGGGGCCTACGAGCAGTACTTC. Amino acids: CASSQEAWGAYEQYF. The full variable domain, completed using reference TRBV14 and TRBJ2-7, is EAGVTQFPSHSVIEKGQTVTLRCDPISGHDNLYWYRRVMGKEIKFLLHFVKESKQDESGMPNNRFLAERTGGTYSTLKVQPAELEDSGVYFCASSQEAWGAYEQYFGPGTRLTVT.

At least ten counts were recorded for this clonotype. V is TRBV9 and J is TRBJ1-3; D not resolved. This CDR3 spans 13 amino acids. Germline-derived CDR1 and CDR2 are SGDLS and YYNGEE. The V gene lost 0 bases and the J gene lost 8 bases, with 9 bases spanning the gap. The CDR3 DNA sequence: TGTGCCAGCAGCGTAGACAGACAACACACCATATATTTT. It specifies CASSVDRQHTIYF. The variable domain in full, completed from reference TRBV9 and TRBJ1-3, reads DSGVTQTPKHLITATGQRVTLRCSPRSGDLSVYWYQQSLDQGLQFLIQYYNGEERAKGNILERFSAQQFPDLHSELNLSSLELGDSALYFCASSVDRQHTIYFGEGSWLTVV.

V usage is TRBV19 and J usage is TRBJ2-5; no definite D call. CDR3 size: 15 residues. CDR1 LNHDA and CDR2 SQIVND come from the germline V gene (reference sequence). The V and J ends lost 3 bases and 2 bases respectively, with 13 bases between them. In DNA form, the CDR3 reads TGTGCCAGTAGTATCCGGGTACTCAGGCAAGAGACCCAGTACTTC. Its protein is CASSIRVLRQETQYF. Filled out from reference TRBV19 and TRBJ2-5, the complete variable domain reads DGGITQSPKYLFRKEGQNVTLSCEQNLNHDAMYWYRQDPGQGLRLIYYSQIVNDFQKGDIAEGYSVSREKKESFPLTVTSAQKNPTAFYLCASSIRVLRQETQYFGPGTRLLVL.

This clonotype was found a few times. The CDR3 sequence is CSVAGANQPQHF. The CDR3 DNA sequence: TGCAGCGTTGCAGGGGCGAATCAGCCCCAGCATTTT. V is TRBV29-1 and J is TRBJ1-5; maybe TRBD1 (6 bases). Trimming removed 4 bases at V and 4 bases at J, with 8 bases between. The CDR3 is 12 amino acids. Germline CDR1 and CDR2: SQVTM and ANQGSEA.

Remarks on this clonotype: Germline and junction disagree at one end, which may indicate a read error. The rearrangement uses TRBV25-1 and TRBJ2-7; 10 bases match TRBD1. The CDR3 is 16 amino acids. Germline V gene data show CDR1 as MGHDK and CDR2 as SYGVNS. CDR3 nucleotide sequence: TGTGCCAGCAGTGAATCGCAGTGGGACAGGGGATACGAGCAGCACTTC. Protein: CASSESQWDRGYEQHF.

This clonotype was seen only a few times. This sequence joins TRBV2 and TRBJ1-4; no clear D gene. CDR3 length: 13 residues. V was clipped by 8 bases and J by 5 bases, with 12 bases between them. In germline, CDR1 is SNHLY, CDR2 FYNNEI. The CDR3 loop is CASQGMVNEKLFF. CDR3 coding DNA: TGTGCCAGCCAAGGGATGGTAAATGAAAAACTGTTTTTT.

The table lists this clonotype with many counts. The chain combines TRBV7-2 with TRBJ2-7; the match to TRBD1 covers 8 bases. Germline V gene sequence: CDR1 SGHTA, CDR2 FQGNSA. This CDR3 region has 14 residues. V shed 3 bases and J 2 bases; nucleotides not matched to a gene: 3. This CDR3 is CASSFDRGPYEQYF. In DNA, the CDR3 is TGTGCCAGCAGCTTCGACAGGGGACCCTACGAGCAGTACTTC.

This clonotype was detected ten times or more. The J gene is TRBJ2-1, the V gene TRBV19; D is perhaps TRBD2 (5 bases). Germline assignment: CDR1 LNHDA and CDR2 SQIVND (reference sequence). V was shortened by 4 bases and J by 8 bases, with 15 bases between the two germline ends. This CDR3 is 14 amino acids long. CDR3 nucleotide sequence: TGTGCCAGTAGTACGCCTAGCCGGGCGGATGAGCAGTTCTTC. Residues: CASSTPSRADEQFF.

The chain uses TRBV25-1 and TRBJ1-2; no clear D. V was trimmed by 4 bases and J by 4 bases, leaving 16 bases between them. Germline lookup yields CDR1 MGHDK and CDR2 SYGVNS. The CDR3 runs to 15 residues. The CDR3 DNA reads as TGTGCCAGCAGTGTAGATGCAGGATCCCCCTATGGCTACACCTTC. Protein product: CASSVDAGSPYGYTF.

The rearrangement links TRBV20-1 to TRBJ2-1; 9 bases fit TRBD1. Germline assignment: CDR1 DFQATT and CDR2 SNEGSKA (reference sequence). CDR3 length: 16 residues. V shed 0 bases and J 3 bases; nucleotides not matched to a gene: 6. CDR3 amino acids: CSARDGTGTNYNEQFF. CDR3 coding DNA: TGCAGTGCTAGAGATGGGACAGGGACGAACTACAATGAGCAGTTCTTC.

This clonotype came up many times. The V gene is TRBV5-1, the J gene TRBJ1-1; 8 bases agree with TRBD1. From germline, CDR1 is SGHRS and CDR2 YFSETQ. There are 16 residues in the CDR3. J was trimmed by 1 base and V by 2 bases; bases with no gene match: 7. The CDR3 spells CASSLLLGQGNTEAFF. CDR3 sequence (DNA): TGCGCCAGCAGCTTACTCTTAGGACAGGGGAACACTGAAGCTTTCTTT. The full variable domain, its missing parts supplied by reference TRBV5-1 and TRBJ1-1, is KAGVTQTPRYLIKTRGQQVTLSCSPISGHRSVSWYQQTPGQGLQFLFEYFSETQRNKGNFPGRFSGRQFSNSRSEMNVSTLELGDSALYLCASSLLLGQGNTEAFFGQGTRLTVV.

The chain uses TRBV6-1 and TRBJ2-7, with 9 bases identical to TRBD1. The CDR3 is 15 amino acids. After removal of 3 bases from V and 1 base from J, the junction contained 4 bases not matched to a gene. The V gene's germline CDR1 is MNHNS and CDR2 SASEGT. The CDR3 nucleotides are TGTGCCAGCAGTGAGACAGGGGGAGAGTCCTACGAGCAGTACTTC. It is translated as CASSETGGESYEQYF.

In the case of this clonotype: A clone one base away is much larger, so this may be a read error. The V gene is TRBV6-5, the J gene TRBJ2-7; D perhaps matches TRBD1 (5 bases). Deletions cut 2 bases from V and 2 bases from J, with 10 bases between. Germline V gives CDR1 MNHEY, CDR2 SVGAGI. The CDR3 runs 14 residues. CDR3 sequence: CASSYLAGTYEQYF. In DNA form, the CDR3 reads TGTGCCAGCAGTTACCTTGCAGGGACCTACGAGCAGTACTTC.

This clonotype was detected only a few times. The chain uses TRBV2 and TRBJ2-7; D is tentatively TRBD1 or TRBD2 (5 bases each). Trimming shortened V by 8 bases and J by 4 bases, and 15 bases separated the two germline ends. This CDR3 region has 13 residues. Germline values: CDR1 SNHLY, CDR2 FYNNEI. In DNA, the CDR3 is TGTGCCAGCGCAGGGAAAGAGGGATACGAGCAGTACTTC. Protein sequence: CASAGKEGYEQYF.

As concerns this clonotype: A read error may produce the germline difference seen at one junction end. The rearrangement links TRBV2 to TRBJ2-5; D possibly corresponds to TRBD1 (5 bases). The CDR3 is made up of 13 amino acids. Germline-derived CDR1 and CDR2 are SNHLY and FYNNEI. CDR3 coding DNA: TGTGCCATCAGTGAAGGGGCGCGGGAGACCCAGTACTTC. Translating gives CAISEGARETQYF.

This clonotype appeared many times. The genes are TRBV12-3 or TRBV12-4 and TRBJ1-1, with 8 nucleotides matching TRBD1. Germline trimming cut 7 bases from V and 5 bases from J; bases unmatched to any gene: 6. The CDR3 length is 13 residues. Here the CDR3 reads CASTPTGGTEAFF. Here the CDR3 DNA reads TGTGCCAGCACCCCAACAGGGGGAACTGAAGCTTTCTTT.

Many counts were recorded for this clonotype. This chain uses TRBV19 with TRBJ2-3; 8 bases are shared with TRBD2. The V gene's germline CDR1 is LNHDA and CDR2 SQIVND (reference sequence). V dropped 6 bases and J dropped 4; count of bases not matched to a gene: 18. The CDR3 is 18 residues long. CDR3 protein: CASSPAFRTSWRADTQYF. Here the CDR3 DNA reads TGTGCCAGTAGCCCGGCATTTCGGACTAGCTGGAGGGCAGATACGCAGTATTTT.

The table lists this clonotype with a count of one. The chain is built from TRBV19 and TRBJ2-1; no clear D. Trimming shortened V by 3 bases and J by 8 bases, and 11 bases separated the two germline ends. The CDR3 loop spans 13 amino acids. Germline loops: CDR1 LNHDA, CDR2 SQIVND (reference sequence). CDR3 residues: CASSISRRDEQFF. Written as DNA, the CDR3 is TGTGCCAGTAGTATCTCTCGGCGAGATGAGCAGTTCTTC.

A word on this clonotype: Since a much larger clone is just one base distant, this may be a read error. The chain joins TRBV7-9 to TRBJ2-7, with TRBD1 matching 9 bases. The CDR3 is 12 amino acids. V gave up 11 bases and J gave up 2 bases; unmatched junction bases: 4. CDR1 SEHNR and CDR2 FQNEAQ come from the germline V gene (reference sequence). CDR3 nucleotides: TGTGCCGTGTGGACAGGGGCCTACGAGCAGTACTTC. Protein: CAVWTGAYEQYF.

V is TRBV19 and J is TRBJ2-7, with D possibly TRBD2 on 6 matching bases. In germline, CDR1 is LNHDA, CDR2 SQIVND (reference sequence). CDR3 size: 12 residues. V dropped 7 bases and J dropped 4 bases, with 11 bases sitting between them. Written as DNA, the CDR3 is TGTGCCAGTACCTCCGGGGGATACGAGCAGTACTTC. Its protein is CASTSGGYEQYF.

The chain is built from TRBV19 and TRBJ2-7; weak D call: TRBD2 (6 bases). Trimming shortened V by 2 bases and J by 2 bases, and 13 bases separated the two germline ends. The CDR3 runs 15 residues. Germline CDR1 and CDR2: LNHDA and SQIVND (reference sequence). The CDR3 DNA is TGTGCCAGTAGTATAAGTAGCGGTGGGACCTACGAGCAGTACTTC. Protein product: CASSISSGGTYEQYF.

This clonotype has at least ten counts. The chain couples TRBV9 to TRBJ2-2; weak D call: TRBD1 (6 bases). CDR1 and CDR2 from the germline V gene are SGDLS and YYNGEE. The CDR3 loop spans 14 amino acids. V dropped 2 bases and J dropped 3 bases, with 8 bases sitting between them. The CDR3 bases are TGTGCCAGCAGCGTTCCAGGGGACACCGGGGAGCTGTTTTTT. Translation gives CASSVPGDTGELFF. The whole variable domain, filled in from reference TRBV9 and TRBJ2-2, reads DSGVTQTPKHLITATGQRVTLRCSPRSGDLSVYWYQQSLDQGLQFLIQYYNGEERAKGNILERFSAQQFPDLHSELNLSSLELGDSALYFCASSVPGDTGELFFGEGSRLTVL.

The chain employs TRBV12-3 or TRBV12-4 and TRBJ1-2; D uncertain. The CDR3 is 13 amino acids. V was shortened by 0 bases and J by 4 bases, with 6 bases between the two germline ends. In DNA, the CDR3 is TGTGCCAGCAGTTTAGCGCGGTCCTATGGCTACACCTTC. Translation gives CASSLARSYGYTF.